This T cell receptor beta chain is drawn from a study of shared clonotypes between healthy human individuals. About the research overall: Three plates were used per donor for CD4 naive, three for CD4 memory, two for CD8 naive and one for CD8 memory.

Trimming took 0 bases from V and 3 from J, leaving 9 bases between them. The CDR3 spans 15 residues. The germline V gene has CDR1 MNHEY and CDR2 SMNVEV (reference sequence). Using immunoSEQ multiplex PCR, the repertoire was profiled, and TCRdb retains in-frame clones only, with some absent. The sample records over a million clones, approximately 98.5% being singletons. This TCR was recovered from a man in his thirties or forties in good health. The genes are TRBV27 and TRBJ2-1; D perhaps matches TRBD2 (6 bases). Sequenced input: naive CD4+ T cells sorted from blood. As for subset: CD45RA+ positively selected. CDR3 sequence: CASSLSRGYYNEQFF. The CDR3 DNA reads as TGTGCCAGCAGTTTATCCCGGGGGTACTACAATGAGCAGTTCTTC.